One sample yielded the 15 T cell receptor beta chains listed below, sequenced in a study of blood T cell repertoires in COVID-19. The protocol was immunoSEQ multiplex PCR, while the TCRdb copy is restricted to in-frame clones and leaves out a portion. The table includes hundreds of thousands of clones, roughly 87% detected once. The source material was peripheral blood. The receptors originated from a woman between 18 and 29 years old who had recovered from COVID-19.

This clone was seen more than once but under ten times. This chain connects TRBV29-1 to TRBJ2-7; possible D gene TRBD2, 5 bases. CDR1 is SQVTM, CDR2 ANQGSEA, per germline. V was cut by 2 bases and J by 2 bases, with 13 bases left in between. The CDR3 is made up of 14 amino acids. CDR3 amino acids: CSVEQAESAYEQYF. CDR3 in DNA: TGCAGCGTTGAACAAGCGGAGTCCGCCTACGAGCAGTACTTC.

J is TRBJ1-5 and V is TRBV30; TRBD1 is a possible D gene (6 bases). The CDR3 totals 16 residues. Looked up from germline, CDR1 is GTSNPN and CDR2 is SVGIG (reference sequence). V lost 1 base, J lost 1 base, and 14 bases lay in between. In nucleotides, the CDR3 is TGTGCCTGGAGTGGATACAGGGTGAGCAGCAATCAGCCCCAGCATTTT. Its protein is CAWSGYRVSSNQPQHF.

This clone showed up just once. This chain connects TRBV20-1 to TRBJ1-2; TRBD1 aligns across 8 bases. The CDR3 extends over 11 amino acids. Trimming cost V 8 bases and J 8 bases; bases outside gene matches: 7. Germline loops: CDR1 DFQATT, CDR2 SNEGSKA (reference sequence). CDR3 protein: CSPADRAGYTF. CDR3 DNA sequence: TGCAGTCCCGCGGACAGGGCCGGCTACACCTTC.

The CDR3 reads CASSDRDTYEQYF. CDR3 sequence (DNA): TGTGCCAGCAGCGATCGGGACACCTACGAGCAGTACTTC. The genes are TRBV6-5 and TRBJ2-7, with a weak D call TRBD1 (6 bases). The CDR3 totals 13 residues. With 6 bases removed from V and 2 bases from J, the gap between germline ends came to 11 bases. Germline V lookup: CDR1 MNHEY, CDR2 SVGAGI.

The V and J genes are TRBV2 and TRBJ2-1, with 8 bases that match TRBD2. CDR1 and CDR2 from the germline V gene are SNHLY and FYNNEI. V shed 7 bases and J 6 bases; nucleotides not matched to a gene: 8. This CDR3 spans 14 amino acids. CDR3 loop: CASTMGLEINEQFF. In DNA form, the CDR3 reads TGTGCCAGCACCATGGGACTAGAGATCAATGAGCAGTTCTTC.

This chain links TRBV10-1 with TRBJ2-2; 8 bases align to TRBD2. Trimming removed 2 bases from V and 8 bases from J; junction bases left unmatched: 7. The CDR3 is made up of 15 amino acids. Germline V gene lookup returns CDR1 WNHNN and CDR2 SYGVQD (reference sequence). The CDR3 nucleotides are TGCGCCAGCAGTGAGATTACTAGCGGTAAAGGGGAGCTGTTTTTT. This encodes CASSEITSGKGELFF.

The chain recombines TRBV2 with TRBJ2-4, with D possibly being TRBD2 (7 bases). The V gene lost 2 bases and the J gene lost 6 bases, with 17 bases spanning the gap. Germline V gene data show CDR1 as SNHLY and CDR2 as FYNNEI. The CDR3 spans 16 residues. The DNA of the CDR3 is TGTGCCAGCAGTGAAAATGGGGTGGGAGGGGGAAACATTCAGTACTTC. Translated, it gives CASSENGVGGGNIQYF.

V usage is TRBV12-3 or TRBV12-4 and J usage is TRBJ1-1; 7 nucleotides line up with TRBD1. The V and J ends lost 3 bases and 4 bases, in that order; junction bases with no gene match: 2. This CDR3 has 13 residues. DNA of the CDR3: TGTGCCAGCAGTTTTGAGGGGGCCACTGAAGCTTTCTTT. Translating it yields CASSFEGATEAFF.

This chain joins TRBV12-3 or TRBV12-4 and TRBJ2-1, with D possibly being TRBD2 (7 bases). The V gene lost 8 bases and the J gene lost 7 bases, with 15 bases spanning the gap. The CDR3 is 13 residues long. The CDR3 loop is CASGGGRGNEQFF. The CDR3 DNA reads TGTGCCAGCGGGGGGGGGCGAGGGAATGAGCAGTTCTTC.

The chain recombines TRBV7-6 with TRBJ1-2; 8 positions match TRBD1. V lost 4 bases, J lost 6 bases, and 7 bases stayed unmatched. Per the germline V gene, CDR1 is SGHVS and CDR2 is FNYEAQ. The CDR3 consists of 14 residues. The CDR3 DNA reads TGTGCCAGCAGCTCCAGGGGGCTGGGAAATGGCTACACCTTC. It is translated as CASSSRGLGNGYTF. The variable domain in full, completed from reference TRBV7-6 and TRBJ1-2, reads GAGVSQSPRYKVTKRGQDVALRCDPISGHVSLYWYRQALGQGPEFLTYFNYEAQQDKSGLPNDRFSAERPEGSISTLTIQRTEQRDSAMYRCASSSRGLGNGYTFGSGTRLTVV.

This chain connects TRBV27 to TRBJ1-5; TRBD1 is a possible D gene (6 bases). Germline loops: CDR1 MNHEY, CDR2 SMNVEV (reference sequence). This CDR3 is built from 13 residues. With 9 bases removed from V and 2 bases from J, the gap between germline ends came to 11 bases. The CDR3 sequence: CASGQLGNQPQHF. In DNA form, the CDR3 reads TGTGCCAGTGGACAGCTTGGCAATCAGCCCCAGCATTTT.

V usage is TRBV10-2 and J usage is TRBJ1-2; maybe TRBD1 (5 bases). The CDR3 consists of 14 residues. Germline assignment: CDR1 WSHSY and CDR2 SAAADI. Trimming cost V 2 bases and J 4 bases, with 11 bases left between them. The CDR3 nucleotides are TGCGCCAGCAGTGAGGTAGGGGTCATCTATGGCTACACCTTC. Translating it yields CASSEVGVIYGYTF.

V is TRBV2 and J is TRBJ2-7; D remains unclear. This CDR3 comprises 15 residues. Trimming removed 3 bases at V and 0 bases at J, with 12 bases between. Germline V gene sequence: CDR1 SNHLY, CDR2 FYNNEI. CDR3 in DNA: TGTGCCAGCAGTGAGGAGAGAACGTCCTCCTACGAGCAGTACTTC. It yields the protein CASSEERTSSYEQYF.

The chain has TRBV10-3 and TRBJ1-2, with TRBD1 identical over 11 bases. V was pared by 3 bases and J by 0 bases, with 3 bases of the junction left unmatched. This CDR3 region has 16 residues. Germline V gives CDR1 ENHRY, CDR2 SYGVKD. The chain's CDR3 is CAISDLDRGPNYGYTF. The CDR3, as DNA: TGTGCCATCAGTGACCTGGACAGGGGGCCTAACTATGGCTACACCTTC.

The chain joins TRBV13 to TRBJ2-2, with TRBD1 as a possible D gene (5 bases). The CDR3 contains 14 residues. Germline V gene sequence: CDR1 PRHDT, CDR2 FYEKMQ (reference sequence). The ends were cut back, 2 bases at V and 2 bases at J, with 6 bases in the middle. As DNA, the CDR3 is TGTGCCAGCAGCTTACAGGGAAACACCGGGGAGCTGTTTTTT. Its translation: CASSLQGNTGELFF.